The 27 T cell receptor beta chains below were found in one sample sequenced in a study of T cell changes during pregnancy in multiple sclerosis. Profiling relied on immunoSEQ multiplex PCR, and the TCRdb table lists in-frame clones only, not all of them. The sample lists 30,000 to 40,000 clones; around 90% were seen once. The sequencing used CD8+ T cells from peripheral blood mononuclear cells, collected in the third trimester of pregnancy. Receptors originate from a female donor with multiple sclerosis, enrolled in a pregnancy study.

The chain employs TRBV11-2 and TRBJ1-1, with D tentatively TRBD1 (6 bases). Germline-derived CDR1 and CDR2 are SGHAT and FQNNGV. The CDR3 has 13 residues. V was trimmed by 6 bases and J by 5 bases, leaving 13 bases between them. Here the CDR3 DNA reads TGTGCCAGCAGGGGGGCTGGGGAGACTGAAGCTTTCTTT. Translation: CASRGAGETEAFF.

V usage is TRBV27 and J usage is TRBJ1-6; D gene uncertain. CDR3 length equals 14 residues. The V gene lost 5 bases and the J gene lost 10 bases, with 15 bases spanning the gap. Per the germline V gene, CDR1 is MNHEY and CDR2 is SMNVEV (reference sequence). As DNA, the CDR3 is TGTGCCAGCAGTGAGAGTATCTCTCCCTCACCCCTCCACTTT. Protein product: CASSESISPSPLHF.

V and J are TRBV5-1 and TRBJ2-5, with D possibly TRBD1 on 6 matching bases. Trimming removed 9 bases at V and 1 base at J, with 10 bases between. This CDR3 has 12 residues. Germline-derived CDR1 and CDR2 are SGHRS and YFSETQ. The CDR3 here is CATQDSQETQYF. The DNA for the CDR3 is TGCGCCACCCAGGACAGCCAAGAGACCCAGTACTTC.

The chain recombines TRBV5-4 with TRBJ1-2; D is possibly TRBD1 (6 bases). The CDR3 sequence is 14 residues long. In germline, CDR1 is SGHNT, CDR2 YYREEE (reference sequence). The V gene lost 2 bases and the J gene lost 2 bases, with 10 bases spanning the gap. The CDR3 bases are TGTGCCAGCAGCTTCTTTGGGGGCAACTATGGCTACACCTTC. It specifies CASSFFGGNYGYTF.

The V and J genes are TRBV7-8 and TRBJ2-3; TRBD2 might be the D (5 bases). This CDR3 region has 15 residues. CDR1 is SGHVS, CDR2 FQNEAQ, per germline. V was clipped by 4 bases and J by 6 bases, with 17 bases between them. The CDR3 DNA reads as TGTGCCAGCAGCTCCTACTACAACGGGGAGGATACGCAGTATTTT. Protein product: CASSSYYNGEDTQYF.

The rearrangement links TRBV12-5 to TRBJ1-1, with 7 bases lining up with TRBD1. V shed 1 base and J 1 base; nucleotides not matched to a gene: 6. This CDR3 has 16 residues. Germline V gene data show CDR1 as LGHNT and CDR2 as FRNRAP. The DNA for the CDR3 is TGTGCTAGTGGTTTGGGATACAGGGGTCGGAACACTGAAGCTTTCTTT. As protein: CASGLGYRGRNTEAFF. Full variable domain (remainder filled in from reference TRBV12-5 and TRBJ1-1): DARVTQTPRHKVTEMGQEVTMRCQPILGHNTVFWYRQTMMQGLELLAYFRNRAPLDDSGMPKDRFSAEMPDATLATLKIQPSEPRDSAVYFCASGLGYRGRNTEAFFGQGTRLTVV.

The chain couples TRBV4-3 to TRBJ2-7; possibly TRBD2 for D (6 bases). The CDR3 sequence is 17 residues long. CDR1 and CDR2 from the germline V gene are LGHNA and YSLEER. Trimming stripped 1 base from V and 0 bases from J, with 16 bases between. The CDR3 here is CASSQAGGGASSYEQYF. CDR3 nucleotides: TGCGCCAGCAGCCAAGCGGGCGGCGGGGCGAGCTCCTACGAGCAGTACTTC.

The chain has TRBV6-4 and TRBJ1-5, with D tentatively TRBD1 (5 bases). Trimming cost V 0 bases and J 5 bases, with 8 bases left between them. From germline, CDR1 is MRHNA and CDR2 SNTAGT. The CDR3 is 14 amino acids. The CDR3 sequence is CASSDSGGDQPQHF. The CDR3 nucleotides read TGTGCCAGCAGTGACTCCGGAGGGGATCAGCCCCAGCATTTT.

The chain couples TRBV19 to TRBJ1-1; possibly TRBD1 for D (5 bases). The CDR3 has 14 residues. Germline values: CDR1 LNHDA, CDR2 SQIVND (reference sequence). V lost 1 base and J 1 base, leaving 7 bases between the germline ends. CDR3 in DNA: TGTGCCAGTAGTATAGGGCAGGGGAACACTGAAGCTTTCTTT. Amino acids: CASSIGQGNTEAFF.

The J gene is TRBJ1-6, the V gene TRBV4-1; a weak D match, TRBD1 (5 bases). The CDR3 loop spans 13 amino acids. Germline values: CDR1 MGHRA, CDR2 YSYEKL. The V and J ends lost 3 bases and 8 bases respectively, with 8 bases between them. The CDR3 region has the DNA TGCGCCAGCAGCCAGACAGCCTATTCACCCCTCCACTTT. It is translated as CASSQTAYSPLHF.

This chain joins TRBV6-6 and TRBJ2-7, with D hard to call. CDR1 and CDR2 from the germline V gene are MNHNY and SVGAGI (reference sequence). There are 14 residues in the CDR3. V was shortened by 2 bases and J by 0 bases, with 8 bases between the two germline ends. Written as DNA, the CDR3 is TGTGCCAGCAGTTACGAATCAGTCTCCTACGAGCAGTACTTC. Amino acid sequence: CASSYESVSYEQYF.

The chain links TRBV6-4 to TRBJ2-1; TRBD2 is a possible D gene (6 bases). The CDR3 is made up of 16 amino acids. The germline CDR1 and CDR2 sequences are MRHNA and SNTAGT. The V gene lost 2 bases and the J gene lost 2 bases, with 13 bases spanning the gap. CDR3 amino acids: CASSDTPTGAYNEQFF. CDR3 in DNA: TGTGCCAGCAGTGACACTCCAACGGGAGCCTACAATGAGCAGTTCTTC.

The genes are TRBV6-6 and TRBJ2-1; possible D gene TRBD2, 6 bases. CDR3 size: 13 residues. Trimming removed 9 bases at V and 8 bases at J, with 17 bases between. CDR1 MNHNY and CDR2 SVGAGI come from the germline V gene (reference sequence). In nucleotides, the CDR3 is TGTGCCAGTTACTCGGGGGTGGGGGATGAGCAGTTCTTC. Protein: CASYSGVGDEQFF.

CDR3 bases: TGTGCCAGCAGCCATGCGCCTAGCGGGGGCTGGGAAGAGACCCAGTACTTC. Encoded protein: CASSHAPSGGWEETQYF. The rearrangement joins TRBV25-1 to TRBJ2-5, with 10 bases fitting TRBD2. Germline V gives CDR1 MGHDK, CDR2 SYGVNS. CDR3 length: 17 residues. V lost 6 bases to trimming and J lost 3 bases; unmatched junction nucleotides: 13.

The chain combines TRBV2 with TRBJ1-6, with a weak D call TRBD1 (5 bases). The germline V gene encodes CDR1 SNHLY and CDR2 FYNNEI. The CDR3 consists of 13 residues. Trimming took off 8 bases at V and 7 bases at J, with 12 bases between the two ends. This chain's CDR3 is CASLMDTNSPLHF. The CDR3 DNA reads TGTGCCAGCCTAATGGACACCAATTCACCCCTCCACTTT.

This chain joins TRBV2 and TRBJ1-2; TRBD1 aligns across 8 bases. With 6 bases clipped from V and 2 bases from J, the junction kept 5 bases outside the gene matches. Germline-derived CDR1 and CDR2 are SNHLY and FYNNEI. This CDR3 region has 14 residues. The DNA of the CDR3 is TGTGCCAGCAGCGCCGGGACAGGCAACTATGGCTACACCTTC. Translation gives CASSAGTGNYGYTF.

The J gene is TRBJ1-5, the V gene TRBV5-6; no firm D call. Germline CDR1 is SGHDT and CDR2 is YYEEEE. V lost 3 bases, J lost 5 bases, and 15 bases lay in between. This CDR3 is 15 amino acids long. The CDR3 loop reads CASSSTSSGHQPQHF. As DNA, the CDR3 is TGTGCCAGCAGCTCGACAAGCTCAGGTCATCAGCCCCAGCATTTT.

This chain uses TRBV6-1 with TRBJ2-7; D is possibly TRBD2 (5 bases). Germline CDR1 and CDR2: MNHNS and SASEGT. V was pared by 8 bases and J by 7 bases, with 12 bases between. The CDR3 is 11 amino acids. The CDR3 protein is CASGGRSEQYF. The CDR3 DNA reads TGTGCCAGCGGAGGCAGATCTGAGCAGTACTTC.

This clone has ten or more counts. The chain links TRBV6-4 to TRBJ2-3, with 7 bases matching TRBD1. The CDR3 extends over 13 amino acids. Germline V CDR1 and CDR2: MRHNA, SNTAGT. J lost 4 bases, V lost 4 bases, and 2 bases had no gene match. Written as DNA, the CDR3 is TGTGCCAGCAGTGCCCAGGGGGCAGATACGCAGTATTTT. Translating it yields CASSAQGADTQYF.

This chain links TRBV5-1 with TRBJ2-7; perhaps TRBD2 as D (5 bases). Trimming took off 1 base at V and 5 bases at J, with 10 bases between the two ends. This CDR3 region has 13 residues. Looked up from germline, CDR1 is SGHRS and CDR2 is YFSETQ. The CDR3 protein is CASSLNLRDEQYF. CDR3 DNA: TGCGCCAGCAGCTTGAATTTGAGGGACGAGCAGTACTTC.

V usage is TRBV18 and J usage is TRBJ1-4; 7 positions match TRBD1. Looked up from germline, CDR1 is KGHSH and CDR2 is LQKENI. The CDR3 length is 15 residues. V gave up 5 bases and J gave up 4 bases; unmatched junction bases: 7. The CDR3 DNA follows: TGTGCCAGCTCAGGGCCGGGACAGCTTAATGAAAAACTGTTTTTT. Protein product: CASSGPGQLNEKLFF.

The chain couples TRBV4-3 to TRBJ2-3, with D perhaps matching TRBD1 (5 bases). The CDR3 length is 15 residues. CDR1 is LGHNA and CDR2 is YSLEER in the germline V gene. With 0 bases removed from V and 4 bases from J, the gap between germline ends came to 11 bases. CDR3 DNA sequence: TGCGCCAGCAGCCAAGATATAGGGGTTCCAGATACGCAGTATTTT. It codes for CASSQDIGVPDTQYF.

This clone was observed a handful of times. The J gene is TRBJ1-1, the V gene TRBV19; 10 positions match TRBD1. The CDR3 runs 15 residues. Germline V gene lookup returns CDR1 LNHDA and CDR2 SQIVND (reference sequence). V was clipped by 3 bases and J by 3 bases; unmatched bases: 4. The CDR3 region is CASSIGQGVDTEAFF. The CDR3 DNA follows: TGTGCCAGTAGTATCGGACAGGGGGTGGACACTGAAGCTTTCTTT.

The V call is TRBV10-3, the J call TRBJ1-5, with 9 positions matching TRBD1. Losses at the gene ends were 4 bases for V and 5 bases for J; bases not matched to a gene: 6. Germline loops: CDR1 ENHRY, CDR2 SYGVKD. The CDR3 is 15 residues long. The CDR3 sequence: CAISGTGANDQPQHF. For the CDR3, the DNA is TGTGCCATCAGTGGGACAGGGGCTAACGATCAGCCCCAGCATTTT.

This CDR3 reads CASSLFDVTDEAFF. CDR3 DNA: TGTGCCAGCAGCTTATTTGATGTGACAGATGAAGCTTTCTTT. The rearrangement links TRBV7-9 to TRBJ1-1; perhaps TRBD1 as D (5 bases). From germline, CDR1 is SEHNR and CDR2 FQNEAQ (reference sequence). V was shortened by 2 bases and J by 7 bases, with 14 bases between the two germline ends. The CDR3 sequence is 14 residues long.

The chain recombines TRBV23-1 with TRBJ1-5; tentative D call: TRBD1 (5 bases). TRBV23-1 is an ORF, with its function uncertain. Trimming shortened V by 6 bases and J by 1 base, and 22 bases separated the two germline ends. The length of the CDR3 is 18 residues. In DNA, the CDR3 is TGCGCCAGCAGCCCCCATGGGGGGAGGAGTAGGAGCAATCAGCCCCAGCATTTT. Protein sequence: CASSPHGGRSRSNQPQHF.

CDR3 in amino acids: CASSLSRRTVADGTTGRELFF. Written as DNA, the CDR3 is TGTGCCAGCAGCCTAAGTAGAAGGACCGTAGCAGACGGGACAACGGGCCGGGAGCTGTTTTTT. This chain uses TRBV9 with TRBJ2-2; D is perhaps TRBD1 (6 bases). There are 21 residues in the CDR3. Germline V gives CDR1 SGDLS, CDR2 YYNGEE. V dropped 4 bases and J dropped 9 bases, with 37 bases sitting between them.